A single sample is the source of the 29 T cell receptor beta chains below, sequenced in a study of radiotherapy plus CTLA-4 blockade in lung cancer. Using immunoSEQ multiplex PCR, the repertoire was profiled, and TCRdb retains in-frame clones only, with some absent. Found here are roughly 120,000 clones, just under 80% of them singletons; the top ten hold approximately 5.5%. Sequenced material: peripheral blood, taken from a patient treated with radiotherapy plus ipilimumab. These receptors were obtained from a human donor with non-small cell lung cancer who had a partial response to radiotherapy plus ipilimumab.

This chain uses TRBV4-3 with TRBJ1-1; D unclear. V gave up 0 bases and J gave up 4 bases, with 9 bases separating them. There are 14 residues in the CDR3. Germline values: CDR1 LGHNA, CDR2 YSLEER. The CDR3 nucleotides are TGCGCCAGCAGCCAAGATGTGGCCCGCACTGAAGCTTTCTTT. Its translation is CASSQDVARTEAFF.

This chain joins TRBV28 and TRBJ2-3; 12 nucleotides match TRBD2. This CDR3 region has 13 residues. Germline V gene data show CDR1 as MDHEN and CDR2 as SYDVKM. V dropped 9 bases and J dropped 10; count of bases not matched to a gene: 8. In nucleotides, the CDR3 is TGTGCCAGTATGACTAGCGGGAGAGGTCCGCAGTATTTT. Its protein is CASMTSGRGPQYF.

V gene TRBV9 combines with J gene TRBJ2-7; possibly TRBD1 for D (6 bases). Germline assignment: CDR1 SGDLS and CDR2 YYNGEE. CDR3 length equals 14 residues. Trimming left V 1 base short and J 2 bases short, with 10 bases between. CDR3 coding DNA: TGTGCCAGCAGCGTAAGGGACACAGCCTACGAGCAGTACTTC. It is translated as CASSVRDTAYEQYF.

V gene TRBV9 combines with J gene TRBJ2-7; possible D gene TRBD1, 6 bases. V gave up 3 bases and J gave up 3 bases, with 19 bases separating them. Germline CDR1 reads SGDLS; CDR2 reads YYNGEE. The CDR3 contains 16 residues. The CDR3 reads CASSATIGDIDYEQYF. The CDR3 DNA follows: TGTGCCAGCAGCGCGACTATCGGGGACATAGACTACGAGCAGTACTTC.

This clone appeared a single time. The chain is built from TRBV7-9 and TRBJ1-5, with 7 bases identical to TRBD1. The germline V gene has CDR1 SEHNR and CDR2 FQNEAQ (reference sequence). CDR3 length equals 17 residues. The junction had 10 bases not matched to a gene; V was cut back by 5 bases and J by 0 bases. CDR3 DNA: TGTGCCAGCAGCCGGACAGGACCGGGCCTTAGCAATCAGCCCCAGCATTTT. Translated: CASSRTGPGLSNQPQHF.

This chain uses TRBV27 with TRBJ2-7, with 10 bases that match TRBD1. The V gene end was trimmed by 5 bases and the J gene end by 1 base; junction bases not matched to a gene: 8. The CDR3 has 16 residues. Germline V CDR1 and CDR2: MNHEY, SMNVEV (reference sequence). CDR3 sequence (DNA): TGTGCCAGCAGTGCCTCGGGACAGGGGCTATCCTACGAGCAGTACGTC. Its protein is CASSASGQGLSYEQYV.

This rearrangement joins TRBV28 to TRBJ1-5; 7 positions agree with TRBD1. The CDR3 has 14 residues. V gave up 4 bases and J gave up 2 bases; unmatched junction bases: 2. The V gene's germline CDR1 is MDHEN and CDR2 SYDVKM. The CDR3 DNA sequence: TGTGCCAGCAGTTCCACAGGGGGCAATCAGCCCCAGCATTTT. It is translated as CASSSTGGNQPQHF.

This clone was picked up a small number of times. The rearrangement joins TRBV10-3 to TRBJ2-7, with 7 bases fitting TRBD2. In germline, CDR1 is ENHRY, CDR2 SYGVKD. The CDR3 is 13 residues long. V dropped 6 bases and J dropped 4; count of bases not matched to a gene: 6. This CDR3 is CAIRGAGEYEQYV. CDR3 nucleotides: TGTGCCATCAGGGGTGCGGGAGAGTACGAGCAGTACGTC.

In this sample, this clone turned up a few times. V and J are TRBV6-4 and TRBJ2-1; 8 nucleotides align to TRBD2. The V gene's germline CDR1 is MRHNA and CDR2 SNTAGT. V shed 6 bases, J shed 5 bases, and the junction held 3 bases outside the gene matches. The CDR3 is 13 amino acids. CDR3 nucleotide sequence: TGTGCCAGCAGCCTTAGCGGGAACAATGAGCAGTTCTTC. It translates to CASSLSGNNEQFF.

This chain joins TRBV30 and TRBJ2-3, with unresolved D. Trimming stripped 4 bases from V and 6 bases from J, with 8 bases between. Germline V gene sequence: CDR1 GTSNPN, CDR2 SVGIG (reference sequence). The CDR3 is made up of 11 amino acids. The DNA of the CDR3 is TGTGCCTGGACAACGAGGGATACGCAGTATTTT. Translation gives CAWTTRDTQYF. Supplemented by reference TRBV30 and TRBJ2-3, the full variable domain reads SQTIHQWPATLVQPVGSPLSLECTVEGTSNPNLYWYRQAAGRGLQLLFYSVGIGQISSEVPQNLSASRPQDRQFILSSKKLLLSDSGFYLCAWTTRDTQYFGPGTRLTVL.

This chain joins TRBV29-1 and TRBJ2-7, with D uncertain. Germline-derived CDR1 and CDR2 are SQVTM and ANQGSEA. The V gene lost 6 bases and the J gene lost 0 bases, with 12 bases spanning the gap. This CDR3 region has 13 residues. The CDR3 sequence: CSVDTDNSYEQYF. The CDR3 DNA follows: TGCAGCGTAGACACAGACAACTCCTACGAGCAGTACTTC.

The chain employs TRBV5-1 and TRBJ2-1, with 15 bases identical to TRBD2. The CDR3 consists of 18 residues. The V segment lost 4 bases and the J segment 4 bases; nucleotides outside the gene matches: 9. Germline V gene lookup returns CDR1 SGHRS and CDR2 YFSETQ. CDR3 region: CASSPPSGLAGGYNEQFF. CDR3 DNA: TGCGCCAGCAGCCCGCCCTCGGGACTAGCGGGGGGATACAATGAGCAGTTCTTC.

The chain recombines TRBV19 with TRBJ2-5, with TRBD2 matching over 8 bases. The assigned J gene may be wrong: the sequence end matches TRBJ2-7 better. The germline V gene has CDR1 LNHDA and CDR2 SQIVND (reference sequence). The CDR3 loop spans 15 amino acids. The CDR3 here is CASSTLAADSYEQYF. In DNA, the CDR3 is TGTGCCAGTAGTACACTAGCGGCGGACTCCTACGAGCAGTACTTC.

The chain recombines TRBV13 with TRBJ2-7, with 7 nucleotides matching TRBD1. The CDR3 has 14 amino acids. V shed 4 bases and J 1 base; nucleotides not matched to a gene: 4. CDR1 and CDR2 from the germline V gene are PRHDT and FYEKMQ (reference sequence). The CDR3 DNA reads TGTGCCAGCAGCTACCGGGACAGATCCTACGAGCAGTACGTC. Translating it yields CASSYRDRSYEQYV.

The rearrangement links TRBV10-1 to TRBJ2-7; weak D call: TRBD1 (5 bases). The CDR3 is made up of 17 amino acids. Trimming removed 7 bases at V and 6 bases at J, with 28 bases between. Germline V lookup: CDR1 WNHNN, CDR2 SYGVQD (reference sequence). The CDR3 DNA reads as TGCGCCAGCAAAGGAATCACAGCCACGGTAAGGGGCCTCGAGCAGTACGTC. It yields the protein CASKGITATVRGLEQYV.

The chain joins TRBV9 to TRBJ2-2, with TRBD1 identical over 9 bases. CDR1 SGDLS and CDR2 YYNGEE come from the germline V gene. The CDR3 runs 15 residues. V shed 3 bases and J 4 bases; nucleotides not matched to a gene: 4. The CDR3 DNA is TGTGCCAGCAGCGGGACAGGGGAGATCACCGGGGAGCTGTTTTTT. Translating it yields CASSGTGEITGELFF.

The chain combines TRBV6-1 with TRBJ2-7; 7 bases are shared with TRBD2. CDR1 is MNHNS, CDR2 SASEGT, per germline. J gave up 7 bases and V 0 bases, and 15 bases lay outside the gene matches. CDR3 length equals 17 residues. This CDR3 is CASSEARSLAAAREQYF. The CDR3 nucleotides read TGTGCCAGCAGTGAAGCAAGGAGTCTAGCGGCCGCTAGGGAGCAGTACTTC.

J is TRBJ2-7 and V is TRBV11-2, with 7 bases lining up with TRBD1. The CDR3 runs 14 residues. V lost 1 base to trimming and J lost 2 bases; unmatched junction nucleotides: 2. CDR1 is SGHAT, CDR2 FQNNGV, per germline. The CDR3 DNA is TGTGCCAGCAGCTTAGCACAGGGGACCTACGAGCAGTACTTC. This translates into CASSLAQGTYEQYF.

The J gene is TRBJ1-1, the V gene TRBV6-5; D remains ambiguous. The germline V and J ends were trimmed by 6 bases and 1 base, with 9 bases remaining between them. Per the germline V gene, CDR1 is MNHEY and CDR2 is SVGAGI. CDR3 size: 13 residues. The CDR3 is CASSPLRNTEAFF. The DNA of the CDR3 is TGTGCCAGCAGCCCATTGAGGAACACTGAAGCTTTCTTT.

The CDR3 here is CASSMGPEGSPLHF. For the CDR3, the DNA is TGTGCCAGCAGCATGGGCCCGGAGGGTTCACCCCTCCACTTT. This chain joins TRBV9 and TRBJ1-6; D not certain. From germline, CDR1 is SGDLS and CDR2 YYNGEE. CDR3 length equals 14 residues. Trimming pared 4 bases from V and 9 bases from J, leaving 14 bases between.

This rearrangement joins TRBV6-6 to TRBJ1-2; 11 bases line up with TRBD1. The CDR3 contains 14 residues. Germline V gene sequence: CDR1 MNHNY, CDR2 SVGAGI (reference sequence). V lost 4 bases, J lost 7 bases, and 5 bases stayed unmatched. CDR3 residues: CASSFSGQGVGYTF. The CDR3 nucleotides are TGTGCCAGCAGTTTTTCGGGACAGGGGGTTGGCTACACCTTC.

The chain has TRBV28 and TRBJ2-2; 11 bases match TRBD1. The CDR3 contains 17 residues. Germline CDR1 MDHEN, CDR2 SYDVKM. V trimming: 4 bases; J trimming: 8 bases; junction bases outside the gene matches: 12. The CDR3: CASSSLTRDRGKGELFF. The CDR3 DNA sequence: TGTGCCAGCAGTTCCTTAACACGGGACAGGGGGAAGGGGGAGCTGTTTTTT.

The chain combines TRBV27 with TRBJ2-4; the match to TRBD1 covers 8 bases. This CDR3 region has 15 residues. Per germline, CDR1 MNHEY and CDR2 SMNVEV (reference sequence). V lost 6 bases, J lost 1 base, and 5 bases stayed unmatched. The chain's CDR3 is CASRRTGNAKNIQYF. The CDR3 DNA reads TGTGCCAGCAGGAGGACAGGGAATGCCAAAAACATTCAGTACTTC.

The V and J genes are TRBV28 and TRBJ2-7; possible D gene TRBD2, 6 bases. The CDR3 sequence is 13 residues long. Germline V gene lookup returns CDR1 MDHEN and CDR2 SYDVKM. V shed 6 bases and J shed 7 bases, with 16 bases lying between them. CDR3 sequence: CASSPAGTDEQYV. The CDR3 region has the DNA TGTGCCAGCAGCCCGGCGGGAACAGATGAGCAGTACGTC.

The rearrangement uses TRBV5-1 and TRBJ2-3; D ambiguous. Germline CDR1 and CDR2: SGHRS and YFSETQ. CDR3 length: 16 residues. V was pared by 0 bases and J by 3 bases, with 14 bases between. This CDR3 is CASSLGGIQITDTQYF. CDR3 DNA sequence: TGCGCCAGCAGCTTGGGTGGTATTCAGATTACAGATACGCAGTATTTT.

With respect to this clone: Mismatch with germline at one junction end may stem from a read error. Written as DNA, the CDR3 is TGTGCCAGCAGAGAAGGGGCCTCCTACAATGAGCAGTTCTTC. It yields the protein CASREGASYNEQFF. The V and J genes are TRBV2 and TRBJ2-1; D possibly corresponds to TRBD1 (5 bases). This CDR3 region has 14 residues. The germline V gene has CDR1 SNHLY and CDR2 FYNNEI.

This chain joins TRBV7-8 and TRBJ1-1; no reliable D call. Germline loops: CDR1 SGHVS, CDR2 FQNEAQ. V lost 3 bases to trimming and J lost 2 bases, with 10 bases between them. CDR3 length: 14 amino acids. This CDR3 is CASSFTTTNTEAFF. DNA of the CDR3: TGTGCCAGCAGCTTTACGACAACCAACACTGAAGCTTTCTTT.

The chain links TRBV10-2 to TRBJ2-1; 11 bases align to TRBD2. CDR3 length equals 16 residues. Germline values: CDR1 WSHSY, CDR2 SAAADI. Trimming at V came to 6 bases and at J to 4 bases, leaving 8 bases not matched to a gene. Here the CDR3 reads CASSRPTSGSYNEQFF. Here the CDR3 DNA reads TGCGCCAGCAGCCGCCCTACTAGCGGGAGTTACAATGAGCAGTTCTTC.

The genes are TRBV4-3 and TRBJ1-2; a weak D match, TRBD1 (5 bases). Per germline, CDR1 LGHNA and CDR2 YSLEER. The CDR3 has 14 amino acids. V lost 4 bases to trimming and J lost 0 bases, with 9 bases between them. The CDR3 sequence is CASSPGRANYGYTF. CDR3 sequence (DNA): TGCGCCAGCAGCCCCGGCAGGGCTAACTATGGCTACACCTTC.